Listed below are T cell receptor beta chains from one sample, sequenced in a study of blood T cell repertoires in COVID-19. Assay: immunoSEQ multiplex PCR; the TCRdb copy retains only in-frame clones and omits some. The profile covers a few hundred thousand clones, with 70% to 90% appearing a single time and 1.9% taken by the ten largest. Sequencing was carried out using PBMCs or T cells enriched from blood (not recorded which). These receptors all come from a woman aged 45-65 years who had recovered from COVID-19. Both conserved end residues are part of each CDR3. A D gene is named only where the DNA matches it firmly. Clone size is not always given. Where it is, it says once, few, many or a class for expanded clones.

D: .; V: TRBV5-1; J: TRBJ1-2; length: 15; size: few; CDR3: CASSLKGLSDYGYTF; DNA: TGCGCCAGCAGCTTGAAGGGGCTAAGCGACTATGGCTACACCTTC
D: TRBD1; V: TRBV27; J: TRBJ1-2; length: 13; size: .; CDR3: CASSLTGNYGYTF; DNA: TGTGCCAGCAGTTTGACAGGGAACTATGGCTACACCTTC
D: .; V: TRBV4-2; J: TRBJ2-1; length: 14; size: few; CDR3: CASSQDFSGNEQFF; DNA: TGTGCCAGCAGCCAAGACTTCTCGGGCAATGAGCAGTTCTTC
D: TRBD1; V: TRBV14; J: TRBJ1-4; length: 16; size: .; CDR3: CASSQDWGTGLEKLFF; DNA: TGTGCCAGCAGCCAAGATTGGGGGACAGGGCTTGAAAAACTGTTTTTT
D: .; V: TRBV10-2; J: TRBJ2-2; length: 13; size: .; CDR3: CASTETSFGELFF; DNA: TGCGCCAGCACCGAAACTAGTTTCGGGGAGCTGTTTTTT
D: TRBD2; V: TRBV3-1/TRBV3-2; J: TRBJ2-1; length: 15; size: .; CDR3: CASSLTGTSGNEQFF; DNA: TGTGCCAGCAGCCTAACCGGGACTAGCGGAAATGAGCAGTTCTTC
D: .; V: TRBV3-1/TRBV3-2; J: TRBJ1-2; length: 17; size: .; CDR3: CASSQDQPDTRNRGYTF; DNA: TGTGCCAGCAGCCAAGATCAGCCGGACACGCGAAATCGCGGCTACACCTTC
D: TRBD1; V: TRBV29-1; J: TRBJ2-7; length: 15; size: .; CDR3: CSVKTGTGSGYEQYF; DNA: TGCAGCGTAAAAACCGGGACAGGGTCAGGCTACGAGCAGTACTTC
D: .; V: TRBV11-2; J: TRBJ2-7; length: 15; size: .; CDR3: CASSQTPGLPHEQYF; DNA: TGTGCCAGCAGCCAGACCCCGGGACTTCCCCACGAGCAGTACTTC
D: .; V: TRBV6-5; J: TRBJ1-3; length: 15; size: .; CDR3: CASSGRASSGNTIYF; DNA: TGTGCCAGCAGCGGTCGCGCGAGCTCTGGAAACACCATATATTTT
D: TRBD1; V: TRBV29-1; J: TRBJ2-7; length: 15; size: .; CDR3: CSVRPGTGSSYEQYF; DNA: TGCAGCGTTCGCCCCGGGACAGGGTCGTCCTACGAGCAGTACTTC
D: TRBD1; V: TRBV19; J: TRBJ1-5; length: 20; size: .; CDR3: CASQSHGAGGLLYSNQPQHF; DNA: TGTGCCAGCCAATCCCACGGCGCAGGGGGACTTTTGTATAGCAATCAGCCCCAGCATTTT
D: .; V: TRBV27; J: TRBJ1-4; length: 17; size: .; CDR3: CASSLSIWEGTNEKLFF; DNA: TGTGCCAGCAGTTTATCGATCTGGGAGGGGACTAATGAAAAACTGTTTTTT
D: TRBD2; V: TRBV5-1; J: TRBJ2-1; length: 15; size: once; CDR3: CASSPGLAGYNEQFF; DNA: TGCGCCAGCAGCCCGGGACTAGCGGGATACAATGAGCAGTTCTTC
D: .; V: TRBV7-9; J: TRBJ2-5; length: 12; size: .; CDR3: CASSPQWETQYF; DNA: TGTGCCAGCAGCCCTCAGTGGGAGACCCAGTACTTC
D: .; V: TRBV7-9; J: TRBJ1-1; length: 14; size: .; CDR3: CASSLRTMNTEAFF; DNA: TGTGCCAGCAGCTTACGAACTATGAACACTGAAGCTTTCTTT
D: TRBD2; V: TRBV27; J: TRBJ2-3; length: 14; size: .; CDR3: CASRNGLAGDTQYF; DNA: TGTGCCAGCAGGAATGGACTAGCGGGAGATACGCAGTATTTT
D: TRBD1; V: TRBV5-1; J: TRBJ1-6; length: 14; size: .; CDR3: CASSLGTGESPLHF; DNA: TGCGCCAGCAGCCTTGGGACAGGGGAATCACCCCTCCACTTT
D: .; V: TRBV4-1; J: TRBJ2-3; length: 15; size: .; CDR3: CASRSRYASTDTQYF; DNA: TGCGCCAGCAGGTCCCGGTATGCTAGCACAGATACGCAGTATTTT
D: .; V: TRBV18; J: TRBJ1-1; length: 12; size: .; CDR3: CASPPENTEAFF; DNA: TGTGCCAGCCCCCCAGAGAACACTGAAGCTTTCTTT
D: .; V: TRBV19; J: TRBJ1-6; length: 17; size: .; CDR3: CASSLRGGRTYNSPLHF; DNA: TGTGCCAGTAGTCTCCGAGGGGGTAGGACCTATAATTCACCCCTCCACTTT